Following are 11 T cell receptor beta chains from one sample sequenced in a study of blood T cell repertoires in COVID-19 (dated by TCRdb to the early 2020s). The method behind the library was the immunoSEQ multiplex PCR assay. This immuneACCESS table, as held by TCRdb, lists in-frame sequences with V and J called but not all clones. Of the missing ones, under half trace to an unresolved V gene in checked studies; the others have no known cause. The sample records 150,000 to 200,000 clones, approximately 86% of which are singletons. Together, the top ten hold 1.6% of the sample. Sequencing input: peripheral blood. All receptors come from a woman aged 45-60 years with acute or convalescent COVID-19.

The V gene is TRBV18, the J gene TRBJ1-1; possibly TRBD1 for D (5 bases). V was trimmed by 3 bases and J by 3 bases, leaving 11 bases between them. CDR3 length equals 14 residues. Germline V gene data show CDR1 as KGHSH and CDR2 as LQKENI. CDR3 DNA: TGTGCCAGCTCACCTATTCCGGGGGACACTGAAGCTTTCTTT. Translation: CASSPIPGDTEAFF.

The CDR3 sequence is CASSFSNRVWTGELFF. The CDR3 nucleotides are TGTGCCAGCAGTTTCTCGAACAGGGTATGGACCGGGGAGCTGTTTTTT. The chain couples TRBV27 to TRBJ2-2, with D maybe TRBD1 (6 bases). The V and J ends lost 3 bases and 5 bases respectively, with 16 bases between them. Per the germline V gene, CDR1 is MNHEY and CDR2 is SMNVEV (reference sequence). CDR3 length: 16 amino acids.

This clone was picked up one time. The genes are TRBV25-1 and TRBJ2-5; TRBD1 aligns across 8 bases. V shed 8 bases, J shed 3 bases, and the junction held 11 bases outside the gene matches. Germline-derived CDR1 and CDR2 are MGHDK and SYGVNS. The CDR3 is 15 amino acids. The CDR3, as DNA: TGTGCCAGCGCCCGGACAGGGAGAGATGAAGAGACCCAGTACTTC. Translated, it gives CASARTGRDEETQYF.

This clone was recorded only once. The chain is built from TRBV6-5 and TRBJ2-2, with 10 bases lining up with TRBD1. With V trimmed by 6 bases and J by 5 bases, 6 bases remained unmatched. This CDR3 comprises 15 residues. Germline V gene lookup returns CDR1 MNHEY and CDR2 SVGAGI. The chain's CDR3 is CASRQGQGLTGELFF. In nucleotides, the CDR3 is TGTGCCAGCAGACAGGGACAGGGGCTGACCGGGGAGCTGTTTTTT.

The CDR3 DNA follows: TGTGCCAGCAGCCCAGACCTACGGGGGGGTGAGAGAAAGACCCAGTACTTC. Translated: CASSPDLRGGERKTQYF. The chain joins TRBV7-8 to TRBJ2-5; 8 bases fit TRBD2. Trimming took 5 bases from V and 6 from J; bases not matched to a gene: 17. The CDR3 is 17 residues long. CDR1 and CDR2 from the germline V gene are SGHVS and FQNEAQ.

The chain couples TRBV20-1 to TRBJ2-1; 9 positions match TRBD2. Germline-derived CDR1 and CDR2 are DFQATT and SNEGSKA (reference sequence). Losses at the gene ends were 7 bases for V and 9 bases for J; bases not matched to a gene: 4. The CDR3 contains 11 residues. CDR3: CSGGRGSEQFF. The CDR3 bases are TGCAGTGGCGGGAGGGGGAGTGAGCAGTTCTTC.

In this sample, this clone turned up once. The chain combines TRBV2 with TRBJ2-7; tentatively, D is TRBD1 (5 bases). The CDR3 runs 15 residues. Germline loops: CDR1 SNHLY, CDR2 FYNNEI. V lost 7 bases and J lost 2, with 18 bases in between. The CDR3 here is CASTQGVFPTYEQYF. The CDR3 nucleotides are TGTGCCAGCACCCAAGGGGTTTTCCCCACCTACGAGCAGTACTTC.

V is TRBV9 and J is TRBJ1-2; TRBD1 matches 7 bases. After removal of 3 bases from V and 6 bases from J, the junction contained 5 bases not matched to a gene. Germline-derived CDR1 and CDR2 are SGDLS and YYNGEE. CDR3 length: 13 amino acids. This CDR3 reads CASSGLQGNGYTF. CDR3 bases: TGTGCCAGCAGCGGTTTACAGGGGAATGGCTACACCTTC.

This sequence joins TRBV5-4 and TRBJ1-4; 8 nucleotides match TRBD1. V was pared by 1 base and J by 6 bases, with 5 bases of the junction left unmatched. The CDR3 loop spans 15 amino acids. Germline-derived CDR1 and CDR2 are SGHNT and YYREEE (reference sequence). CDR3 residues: CASSLKQGGHEKLFF. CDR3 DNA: TGTGCCAGCAGCTTGAAACAGGGGGGGCATGAAAAACTGTTTTTT.

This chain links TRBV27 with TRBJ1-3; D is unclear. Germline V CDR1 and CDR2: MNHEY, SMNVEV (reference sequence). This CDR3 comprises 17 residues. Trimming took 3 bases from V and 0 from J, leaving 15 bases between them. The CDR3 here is CASSFHGAGISGNTIYF. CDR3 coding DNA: TGTGCCAGCAGTTTTCACGGCGCGGGAATCTCTGGAAACACCATATATTTT.

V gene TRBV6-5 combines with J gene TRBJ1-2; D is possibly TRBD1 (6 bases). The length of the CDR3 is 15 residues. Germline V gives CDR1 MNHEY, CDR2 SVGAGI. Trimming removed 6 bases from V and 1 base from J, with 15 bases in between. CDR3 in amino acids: CASRPKGVYNYGYTF. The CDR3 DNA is TGTGCCAGCAGACCTAAGGGGGTTTATAACTATGGCTACACCTTC.